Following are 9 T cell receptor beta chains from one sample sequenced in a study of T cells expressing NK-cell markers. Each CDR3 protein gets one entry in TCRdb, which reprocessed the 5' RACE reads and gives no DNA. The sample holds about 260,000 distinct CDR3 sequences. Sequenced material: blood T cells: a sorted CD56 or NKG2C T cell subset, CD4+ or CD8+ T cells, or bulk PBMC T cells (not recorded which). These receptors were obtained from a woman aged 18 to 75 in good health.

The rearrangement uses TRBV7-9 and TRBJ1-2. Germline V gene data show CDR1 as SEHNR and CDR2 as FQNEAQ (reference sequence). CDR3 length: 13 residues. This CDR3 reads CASSFSANYGYTF. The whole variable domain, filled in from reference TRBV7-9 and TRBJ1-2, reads DTGVSQNPRHKITKRGQNVTFRCDPISEHNRLYWYRQTLGQGPEFLTYFQNEAQLEKSRLLSDRFSAERPKGSFSTLEIQRTEQGDSAMYLCASSFSANYGYTFGSGTRLTVV.

The CDR3 loop is CAIRSAADSQETQYF. This chain connects TRBV10-3 to TRBJ2-5; as DNA is missing, the TRBD1 call by TCRdb cannot be tested. This CDR3 has 15 amino acids. Germline values: CDR1 ENHRY, CDR2 SYGVKD.

The CDR3 sequence is CASRTGSTEAFF. The chain links TRBV5-1 to TRBJ1-1; the TRBD1 assignment by TCRdb is unverifiable without DNA. The CDR3 has 12 amino acids. Germline CDR1 and CDR2: SGHRS and YFSETQ.

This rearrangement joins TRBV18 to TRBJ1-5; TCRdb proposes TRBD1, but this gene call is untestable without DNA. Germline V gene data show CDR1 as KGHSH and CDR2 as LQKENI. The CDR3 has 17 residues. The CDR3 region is CASSPQNTGASNQPQHF.

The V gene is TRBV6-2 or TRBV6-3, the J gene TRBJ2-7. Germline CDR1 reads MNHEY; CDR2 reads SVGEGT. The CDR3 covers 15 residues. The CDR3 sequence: CASSYQRQGPYEQYF.

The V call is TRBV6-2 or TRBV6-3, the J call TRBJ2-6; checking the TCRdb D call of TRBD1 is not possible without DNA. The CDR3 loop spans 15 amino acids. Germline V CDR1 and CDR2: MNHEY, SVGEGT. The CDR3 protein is CASSYWGVGANVLTF.

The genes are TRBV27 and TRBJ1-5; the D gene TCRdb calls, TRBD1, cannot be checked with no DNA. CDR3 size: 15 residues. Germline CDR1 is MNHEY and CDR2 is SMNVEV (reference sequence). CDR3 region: CASRSGGSGNQPQHF.

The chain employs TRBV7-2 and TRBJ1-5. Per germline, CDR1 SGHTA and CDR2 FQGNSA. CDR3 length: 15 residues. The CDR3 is CASSRTSYSNQPQHF.

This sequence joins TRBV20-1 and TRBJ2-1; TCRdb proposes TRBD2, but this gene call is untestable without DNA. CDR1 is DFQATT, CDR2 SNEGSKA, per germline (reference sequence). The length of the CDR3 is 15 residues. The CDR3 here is CSASPPSGSYNEQFF.